These 6 T cell receptor beta chains were all obtained from the same sample, sequenced in a study of naive and memory T cell subsets. Both TRBC1 and TRBC2 were covered by a beta constant-region primer of two equimolar oligonucleotides. Each CDR3 protein is one row after TCRdb ran MiXCR on the UMI-ligation and nested PCR reads. The table shows roughly 140,000 distinct CDR3 sequences, with 15% to 20% occurring only once. Sequenced: naive CD4+ T cells from blood. These receptors were collected from a human donor in good health.

The chain carries TRBV11-3 and TRBJ2-5; no firm D call. Looked up from germline, CDR1 is SGHNT and CDR2 is YENEEA. The ends were cut back, 5 bases at V and 2 bases at J, with 12 bases in the middle. The CDR3 spans 14 residues. CDR3 sequence (DNA): TGTGCCAGCAGCCGCAGTGCGGAGCAAGAGACCCAGTACTTC. Translation gives CASSRSAEQETQYF.

V gene TRBV20-1 combines with J gene TRBJ1-5; possibly TRBD1 for D (6 bases). Germline values: CDR1 DFQATT, CDR2 SNEGSKA (reference sequence). This CDR3 is 17 amino acids long. V shed 1 base and J shed 1 base, with 17 bases lying between them. This CDR3 reads CSARALTRGGSNQPQHF. CDR3 DNA: TGCAGTGCTAGAGCTTTAACCAGGGGTGGAAGCAATCAGCCCCAGCATTTT.

The chain combines TRBV5-6 with TRBJ2-7, with no clear D. Germline values: CDR1 SGHDT, CDR2 YYEEEE. There are 13 residues in the CDR3. Trimming took 1 base from V and 2 from J, leaving 7 bases between them. The CDR3 bases are TGTGCCAGCAGCTTGAACTACCCCTACGAGCAGTACTTC. Its translation: CASSLNYPYEQYF.

This rearrangement joins TRBV28 to TRBJ2-1; D is possibly TRBD1 (6 bases). CDR1 is MDHEN, CDR2 SYDVKM, per germline. The germline V and J ends were trimmed by 2 bases and 8 bases, with 13 bases remaining between them. CDR3 length: 14 amino acids. CDR3 sequence (DNA): TGTGCCAGCAGTTTAGGACAGCCGCCCTATGAGCAGTTCTTC. The encoded protein is CASSLGQPPYEQFF.

The chain joins TRBV2 to TRBJ2-3; 9 bases are a match to TRBD1. Trimming at V came to 8 bases and at J to 4 bases, leaving 7 bases not matched to a gene. The germline CDR1 and CDR2 sequences are SNHLY and FYNNEI. There are 14 residues in the CDR3. The CDR3 DNA reads TGTGCCAGCCACGGGACAGGGACCGCAGATACGCAGTATTTT. Translating gives CASHGTGTADTQYF.

CDR3 DNA: TGCAGTGCTCCCGTAAGCGGCACAGATACGCAGTATTTT. Residues: CSAPVSGTDTQYF. V is TRBV20-1 and J is TRBJ2-3; D unresolved. This CDR3 is 13 amino acids long. V was shortened by 5 bases and J by 1 base, with 10 bases between the two germline ends. Germline CDR1 and CDR2: DFQATT and SNEGSKA (reference sequence).